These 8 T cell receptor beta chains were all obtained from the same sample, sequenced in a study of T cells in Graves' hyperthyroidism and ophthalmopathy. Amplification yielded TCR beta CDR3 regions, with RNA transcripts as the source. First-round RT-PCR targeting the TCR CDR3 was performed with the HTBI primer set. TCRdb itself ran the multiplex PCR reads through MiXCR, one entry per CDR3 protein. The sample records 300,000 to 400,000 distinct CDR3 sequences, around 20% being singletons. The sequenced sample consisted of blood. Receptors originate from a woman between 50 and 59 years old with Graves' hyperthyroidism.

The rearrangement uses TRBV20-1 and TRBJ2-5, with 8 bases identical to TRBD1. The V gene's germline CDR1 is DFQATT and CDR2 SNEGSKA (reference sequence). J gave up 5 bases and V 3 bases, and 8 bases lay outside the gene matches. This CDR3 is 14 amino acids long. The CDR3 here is CSASHSGGPETQYF. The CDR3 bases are TGCAGTGCTAGTCACTCAGGGGGCCCGGAGACCCAGTACTTC.

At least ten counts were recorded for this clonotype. For the CDR3, the DNA is TGCGCCAGCAGCTTGGCCGGGAGGGAGAACACTGAAGCTTTCTTT. It is translated as CASSLAGRENTEAFF. This chain connects TRBV5-1 to TRBJ1-1; D ambiguous. Between the trimmed V and J ends, which lost 0 bases and 1 base, there was a span of 10 bases. Looked up from germline, CDR1 is SGHRS and CDR2 is YFSETQ. The length of the CDR3 is 15 residues.

CDR3 protein: CASSTLAGRNEQFF. In nucleotides, the CDR3 is TGTGCCAGCAGTACCCTAGCGGGGCGGAATGAGCAGTTCTTC. The chain recombines TRBV27 with TRBJ2-1; 9 bases map to TRBD2. This CDR3 contains 14 residues. Germline V gene sequence: CDR1 MNHEY, CDR2 SMNVEV (reference sequence). The trim removed 5 bases at V and 7 bases at J, leaving 6 bases unmatched.

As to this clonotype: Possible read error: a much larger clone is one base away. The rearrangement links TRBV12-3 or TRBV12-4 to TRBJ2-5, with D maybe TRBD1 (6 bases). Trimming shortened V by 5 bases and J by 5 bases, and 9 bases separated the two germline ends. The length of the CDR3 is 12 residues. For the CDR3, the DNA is TGTGCCAGCAGTACAGGGTTTGAGACCCAGTACTTC. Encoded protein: CASSTGFETQYF.

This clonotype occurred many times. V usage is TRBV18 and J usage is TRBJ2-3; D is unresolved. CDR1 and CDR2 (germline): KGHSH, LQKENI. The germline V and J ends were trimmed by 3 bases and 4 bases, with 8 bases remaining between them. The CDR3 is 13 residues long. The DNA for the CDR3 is TGTGCCAGCTCACCGAATTCCGCAGATACGCAGTATTTT. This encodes CASSPNSADTQYF. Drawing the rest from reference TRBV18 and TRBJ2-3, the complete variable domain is NAGVMQNPRHLVRRRGQEARLRCSPMKGHSHVYWYRQLPEEGLKFMVYLQKENIIDESGMPKERFSAEFPKEGPSILRIQQVVRGDSAAYFCASSPNSADTQYFGPGTRLTVL.

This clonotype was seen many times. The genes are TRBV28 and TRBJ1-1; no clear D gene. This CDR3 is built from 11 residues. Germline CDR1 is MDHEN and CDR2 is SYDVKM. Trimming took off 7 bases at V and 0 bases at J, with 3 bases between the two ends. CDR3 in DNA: TGTGCCAGCAACCTGAACACTGAAGCTTTCTTT. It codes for CASNLNTEAFF.

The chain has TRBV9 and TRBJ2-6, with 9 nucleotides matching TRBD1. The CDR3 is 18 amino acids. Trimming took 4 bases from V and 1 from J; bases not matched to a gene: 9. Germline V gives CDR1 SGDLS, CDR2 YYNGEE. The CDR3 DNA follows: TGTGCCAGCAGCCCCCGGACAGGGGCCTCTTCTGGGGCCAACGTCCTGACTTTC. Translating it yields CASSPRTGASSGANVLTF.

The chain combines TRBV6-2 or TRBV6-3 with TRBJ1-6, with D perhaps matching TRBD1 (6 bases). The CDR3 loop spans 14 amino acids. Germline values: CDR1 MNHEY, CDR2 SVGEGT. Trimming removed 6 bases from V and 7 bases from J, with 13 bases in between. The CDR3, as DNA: TGTGCCAGCAGGTACAGGGAGAGCAATTCACCCCTCCACTTT. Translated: CASRYRESNSPLHF.